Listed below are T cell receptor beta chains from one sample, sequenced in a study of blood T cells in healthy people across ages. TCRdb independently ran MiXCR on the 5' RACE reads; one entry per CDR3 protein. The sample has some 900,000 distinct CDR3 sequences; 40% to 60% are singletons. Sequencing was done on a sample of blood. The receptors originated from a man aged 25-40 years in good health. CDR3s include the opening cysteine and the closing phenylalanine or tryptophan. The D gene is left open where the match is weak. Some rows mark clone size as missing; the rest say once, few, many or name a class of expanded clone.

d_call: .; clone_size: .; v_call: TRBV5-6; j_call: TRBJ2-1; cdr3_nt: TGTGCCAGCAGCTTTCCAGGCTCCTACAATGAGCAGTTCTTC; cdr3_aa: CASSFPGSYNEQFF
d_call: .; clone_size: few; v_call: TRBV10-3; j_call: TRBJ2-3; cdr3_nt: TGTGCCATCAGGCCGGACAGTAGCACAGATACGCAGTATTTT; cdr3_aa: CAIRPDSSTDTQYF
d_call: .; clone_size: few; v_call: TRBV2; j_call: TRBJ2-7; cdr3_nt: TGTGCCAGCACGGGGGACTCCTACGAGCAGTACTTC; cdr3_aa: CASTGDSYEQYF
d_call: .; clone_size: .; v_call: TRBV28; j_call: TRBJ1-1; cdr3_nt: TGTGCCAGCACACCGGGACAAAGTCCTGAAGCTTTCTTT; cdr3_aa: CASTPGQSPEAFF
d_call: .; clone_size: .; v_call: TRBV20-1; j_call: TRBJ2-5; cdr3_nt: TGCAGTGCTATCTTGCAAGAGACCCAGTACTTC; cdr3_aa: CSAILQETQYF
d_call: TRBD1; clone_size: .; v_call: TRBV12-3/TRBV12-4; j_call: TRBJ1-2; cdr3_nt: TGTGCCAGCAGTTCCTCGGGACAGGGAATCGATGGCTACACCTTC; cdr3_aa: CASSSSGQGIDGYTF
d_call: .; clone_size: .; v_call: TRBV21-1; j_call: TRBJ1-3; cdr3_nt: TGTGCCAGCAGCAAGACAGGGCTCGGAAACACCATATATTTT; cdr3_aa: CASSKTGLGNTIYF
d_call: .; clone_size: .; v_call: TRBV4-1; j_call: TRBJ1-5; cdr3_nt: TGCGCCAGCAGCCAAGTTTCGTCGCTGATTAGCAATCGGCCCCAGCATTTT; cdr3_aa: CASSQVSSLISNRPQHF
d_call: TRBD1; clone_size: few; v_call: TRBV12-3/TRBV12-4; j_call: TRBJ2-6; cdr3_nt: TGTGCCAGCACCAATACAGGGGATGGGGCCAACGTCCTGACTTTC; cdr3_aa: CASTNTGDGANVLTF
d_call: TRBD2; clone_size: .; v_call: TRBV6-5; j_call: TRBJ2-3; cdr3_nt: TGTGCCAGCAGTTACCTAGGAGGACTAGCTTATACAGATACGCAGTATTTT; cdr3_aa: CASSYLGGLAYTDTQYF
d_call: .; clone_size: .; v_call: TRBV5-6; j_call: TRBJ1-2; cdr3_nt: TGTGCCAGCAGCTGGGACGATCTTAACTATGGCTACACCTTC; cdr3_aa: CASSWDDLNYGYTF
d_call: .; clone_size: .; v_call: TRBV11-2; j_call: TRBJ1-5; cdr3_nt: TGTGCCAGCAGCGCCGGGACGCCGGATAGCAATCAGCCCCAGCATTTT; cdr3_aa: CASSAGTPDSNQPQHF
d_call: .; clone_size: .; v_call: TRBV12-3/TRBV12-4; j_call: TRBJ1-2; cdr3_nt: TGTGCCAGCAGTCAACCGACAGCTAACTATGGCTACACCTTC; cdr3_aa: CASSQPTANYGYTF
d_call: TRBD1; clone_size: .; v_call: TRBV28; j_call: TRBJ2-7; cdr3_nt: TGTGCCAGCAGTACAGGGGGTCCGAGCTCCTACGAGCAGTACTTC; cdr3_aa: CASSTGGPSSYEQYF
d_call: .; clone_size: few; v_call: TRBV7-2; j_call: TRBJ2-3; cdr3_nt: TGTGCCAGCAGCACGATCCGGAACACAGATACGCAGTATTTT; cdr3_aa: CASSTIRNTDTQYF
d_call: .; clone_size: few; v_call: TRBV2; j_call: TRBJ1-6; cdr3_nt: TGTGCCAGCAGTGATCGACCGGGGGGTTCACCCCTCCACTTT; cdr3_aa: CASSDRPGGSPLHF